These 29 T cell receptor beta chains originate from one sample sequenced in a study of blood T cell repertoires in COVID-19 (dated by TCRdb to about 2020). The protocol used for the library was the immunoSEQ multiplex PCR assay. TCRdb mirrors the immuneACCESS table, restricted to in-frame sequences. Some clones are absent from its copies; in checked studies, under half trace to an unresolved V gene, and the reason for the others is unknown. The sample table holds approximately 270,000 clones, of which 70% to 90% were seen once. The ten largest clones add up to 1.5% to 2% of the sample. Sequences were obtained from PBMCs or T cells enriched from blood (not recorded which). The receptors were sampled from a middle-aged man who had recovered from COVID-19.

The rearrangement joins TRBV5-5 to TRBJ2-7; D is perhaps TRBD2 (5 bases). The CDR3 sequence is 15 residues long. Germline V gives CDR1 SGHKS, CDR2 YYEKEE (reference sequence). V lost 0 bases and J lost 2, with 12 bases in between. In DNA form, the CDR3 reads TGTGCCAGCAGCTTGGTAGACTACACGACCTACGAGCAGTACTTC. It encodes CASSLVDYTTYEQYF.

The V and J genes are TRBV24-1 and TRBJ1-3; D gene uncertain. The germline V gene has CDR1 KGHDR and CDR2 SFDVKD. With 6 bases removed from V and 1 base from J, the gap between germline ends came to 9 bases. This CDR3 contains 14 residues. CDR3 nucleotides: TGTGCCACCAGTTCCAGTCCTTCTGGAAACACCATATATTTT. It specifies CATSSSPSGNTIYF.

The chain links TRBV25-1 to TRBJ2-2; a possible D gene is TRBD2 (6 bases). V was pared by 2 bases and J by 6 bases, with 13 bases between. The germline V gene encodes CDR1 MGHDK and CDR2 SYGVNS. The CDR3 runs 15 residues. DNA of the CDR3: TGTGCCAGCAGTGAAAACGCGGGACGATCCGGGGAGCTGTTTTTT. Translation: CASSENAGRSGELFF.

The chain recombines TRBV2 with TRBJ1-4; maybe TRBD1 (6 bases). This CDR3 contains 16 residues. Trimming removed 6 bases at V and 2 bases at J, with 16 bases between. Germline CDR1 and CDR2: SNHLY and FYNNEI. The CDR3 sequence is CASSRRGGRTNEKLFF. CDR3 coding DNA: TGTGCCAGCAGCCGACGGGGGGGCCGTACTAATGAAAAACTGTTTTTT.

The J gene is TRBJ2-7, the V gene TRBV18; D is perhaps TRBD2 (5 bases). Germline V gene sequence: CDR1 KGHSH, CDR2 LQKENI. The CDR3 length is 14 residues. V lost 3 bases, J lost 4 bases, and 13 bases lay in between. The CDR3 region is CASSPFASRYEQYF. CDR3 coding DNA: TGTGCCAGCTCACCGTTCGCTAGCAGGTACGAGCAGTACTTC.

The chain couples TRBV27 to TRBJ2-5; TRBD1 aligns across 7 bases. The J segment lost 7 bases and the V segment lost 1 base, leaving 15 bases of the junction unmatched. There are 17 residues in the CDR3. Per germline, CDR1 MNHEY and CDR2 SMNVEV (reference sequence). The CDR3 spells CASSLLTLTGEPGTQYF. CDR3 coding DNA: TGTGCCAGCAGTTTATTAACCCTTACAGGGGAGCCGGGGACCCAGTACTTC.

The V and J genes are TRBV18 and TRBJ2-7, with D tentatively TRBD2 (5 bases). Germline V gene data show CDR1 as KGHSH and CDR2 as LQKENI. With 3 bases removed from V and 5 bases from J, the gap between germline ends came to 14 bases. The CDR3 loop spans 14 amino acids. The CDR3 DNA reads as TGTGCCAGCTCACCGGAAGGGAGTATCCACGAGCAGTACTTC. Translation: CASSPEGSIHEQYF.

The chain couples TRBV7-9 to TRBJ1-2; D might be TRBD1 (6 bases). With 5 bases removed from V and 5 bases from J, the gap between germline ends came to 12 bases. The CDR3 is 13 amino acids. Germline CDR1 is SEHNR and CDR2 is FQNEAQ (reference sequence). The CDR3 sequence: CASSRTDPYGYTF. The CDR3 DNA reads TGTGCCAGCAGCCGGACAGACCCATATGGCTACACCTTC.

This clone was seen just once. The V and J genes are TRBV11-2 and TRBJ2-1, with D possibly being TRBD2 (6 bases). Germline V CDR1 and CDR2: SGHAT, FQNNGV. The CDR3 is 15 residues long. V gave up 3 bases and J gave up 2 bases, with 11 bases separating them. The CDR3 sequence is CASSFRLETYNEQFF. The CDR3 DNA reads TGTGCCAGCAGCTTTAGACTAGAAACCTACAATGAGCAGTTCTTC.

This chain links TRBV7-9 with TRBJ1-2; D perhaps matches TRBD1 (6 bases). The CDR3 runs to 13 residues. V was clipped by 1 base and J by 6 bases, with 9 bases between them. Germline V CDR1 and CDR2: SEHNR, FQNEAQ (reference sequence). In DNA form, the CDR3 reads TGTGCCAGCAGCTTAGAACAGGGAGATGGCTACACCTTC. This sequence encodes CASSLEQGDGYTF.

This clone has only one observation. The V and J genes are TRBV3-1 (or the pseudogene TRBV3-2) and TRBJ2-1, with TRBD2 matching over 7 bases. With 6 bases clipped from V and 3 bases from J, the junction kept 8 bases outside the gene matches. The CDR3 is 15 amino acids. Germline-derived CDR1 and CDR2 are LGHDT and YNNKEL (reference sequence). The CDR3 coding sequence is TGTGCCAGCAGTTCGCCGGGACTAAACTACAATGAGCAGTTCTTC. It specifies CASSSPGLNYNEQFF.

This chain joins TRBV19 and TRBJ1-1, with TRBD1 identical over 7 bases. There are 15 residues in the CDR3. V was clipped by 3 bases and J by 6 bases; unmatched bases: 10. Germline CDR1 reads LNHDA; CDR2 reads SQIVND (reference sequence). CDR3 amino acids: CASSISPTGDSEAFF. In DNA form, the CDR3 reads TGTGCCAGTAGTATTAGCCCTACAGGGGACTCTGAAGCTTTCTTT.

V gene TRBV18 combines with J gene TRBJ2-7; the match to TRBD1 covers 7 bases. The germline CDR1 and CDR2 sequences are KGHSH and LQKENI. V shed 7 bases and J 3 bases; nucleotides not matched to a gene: 9. The CDR3 has 14 amino acids. CDR3 residues: CASLAPGTVYEQYF. The CDR3, as DNA: TGTGCCAGCTTAGCCCCCGGGACAGTCTACGAGCAGTACTTC.

The CDR3 DNA reads as TGTGCCAGCAGTTCGTATGGGGACTACACTGAAGCTTTCTTT. Translation: CASSSYGDYTEAFF. The chain couples TRBV27 to TRBJ1-1; maybe TRBD1 (5 bases). The germline gives CDR1 MNHEY, CDR2 SMNVEV (reference sequence). Trimming stripped 4 bases from V and 3 bases from J, with 12 bases between. This CDR3 region has 14 residues.

This clone has a handful of counts. In nucleotides, the CDR3 is TGTGCCAGCAGTGAACAGGGGATGGGAAACACCATATATTTT. It yields the protein CASSEQGMGNTIYF. The chain has TRBV2 and TRBJ1-3; the D gene is possibly TRBD1 (6 bases). This CDR3 has 14 amino acids. Trimming shortened V by 2 bases and J by 4 bases, and 9 bases separated the two germline ends. CDR1 is SNHLY, CDR2 FYNNEI, per germline.

The CDR3 DNA follows: TGTGCCAGTAGTACGCCAGGGGAGGGCGGGGAGCTGTTTTTT. Protein sequence: CASSTPGEGGELFF. The chain carries TRBV19 and TRBJ2-2, with a tentative D call TRBD2 (7 bases). Trimming shortened V by 4 bases and J by 7 bases, and 13 bases separated the two germline ends. The CDR3 extends over 14 amino acids. Germline V CDR1 and CDR2: LNHDA, SQIVND (reference sequence).

The chain carries TRBV9 and TRBJ2-2, with TRBD2 as a possible D gene (6 bases). The CDR3 is made up of 14 amino acids. Germline CDR1 reads SGDLS; CDR2 reads YYNGEE. The V gene lost 0 bases and the J gene lost 3 bases, with 6 bases spanning the gap. The DNA for the CDR3 is TGTGCCAGCAGCGTAGGGGGGGACACCGGGGAGCTGTTTTTT. Protein product: CASSVGGDTGELFF.

V is TRBV28 and J is TRBJ2-7; D perhaps matches TRBD2 (7 bases). Trimming took 6 bases from V and 7 from J, leaving 28 bases between them. The germline V gene has CDR1 MDHEN and CDR2 SYDVKM. The CDR3 consists of 17 residues. DNA of the CDR3: TGTGCCAGCAGCACCCGAGTTGTAGGGACTACCCAGGGGGAGCAGTACTTC. Protein: CASSTRVVGTTQGEQYF.

CDR3 protein: CASSPREAPNSPLHF. The CDR3 nucleotides are TGTGCCAGCTCCCCGAGAGAGGCGCCGAATTCACCCCTCCACTTT. The V call is TRBV7-3, the J call TRBJ1-6; no definite D call. This CDR3 comprises 15 residues. V dropped 8 bases and J dropped 7 bases, with 18 bases sitting between them. Germline V gene data show CDR1 as SGHTA and CDR2 as FQGTGA.

The V call is TRBV5-4, the J call TRBJ2-6; TRBD1 matches 7 bases. With 4 bases clipped from V and 3 bases from J, the junction kept 1 base outside the gene matches. CDR3 length: 14 residues. Germline V gives CDR1 SGHNT, CDR2 YYREEE (reference sequence). CDR3 amino acids: CASSRGRGANVLTF. CDR3 nucleotide sequence: TGTGCCAGCAGCAGGGGGCGTGGGGCCAACGTCCTGACTTTC. Based on the CDR3 plus reference TRBV5-4 and TRBJ2-6, the full variable domain is ETGVTQSPTHLIKTRGQQVTLRCSSQSGHNTVSWYQQALGQGPQFIFQYYREEENGRGNFPPRFSGLQFPNYSSELNVNALELDDSALYLCASSRGRGANVLTFGAGSRLTVL.

V gene TRBV27 combines with J gene TRBJ1-2, with D unresolved. CDR1 and CDR2 (germline): MNHEY, SMNVEV (reference sequence). The CDR3 is 15 residues long. Deletions cut 3 bases from V and 2 bases from J, with 13 bases between. The CDR3 is CASSFSGGKNYGYTF. DNA of the CDR3: TGTGCCAGCAGTTTCTCTGGTGGCAAAAACTATGGCTACACCTTC.

The J gene is TRBJ2-1, the V gene TRBV12-3 or TRBV12-4; possibly TRBD1 for D (5 bases). The germline V and J ends were trimmed by 7 bases and 4 bases, with 8 bases remaining between them. The CDR3 contains 12 residues. The CDR3 DNA follows: TGTGCCAGCAAAGGGGTTTACAATGAGCAGTTCTTC. Translating it yields CASKGVYNEQFF.

The V gene is TRBV7-8, the J gene TRBJ2-7; no clear D. V shed 4 bases and J shed 6 bases, with 13 bases lying between them. The CDR3 consists of 13 residues. Germline CDR1 and CDR2: SGHVS and FQNEAQ. The CDR3 is CASSYRASTEQYF. CDR3 DNA: TGTGCCAGCAGCTACCGTGCGAGCACCGAGCAGTACTTC.

The genes are TRBV6-1 and TRBJ2-6; TRBD1 matches at 7 bases. The V gene end was trimmed by 3 bases and the J gene end by 0 bases; junction bases not matched to a gene: 5. Looked up from germline, CDR1 is MNHNS and CDR2 is SASEGT. This CDR3 contains 17 residues. The chain's CDR3 is CASSDRTGLSGANVLTF. CDR3 bases: TGTGCCAGCAGTGATCGGACAGGCCTCTCTGGGGCCAACGTCCTGACTTTC.

V is TRBV11-2 and J is TRBJ1-1, with 9 bases identical to TRBD1. The germline gives CDR1 SGHAT, CDR2 FQNNGV. The CDR3 is 15 amino acids. The junction had 8 bases not matched to a gene; V was cut back by 6 bases and J by 3 bases. The CDR3 loop reads CASRVQGQGDTEAFF. The CDR3 nucleotides read TGTGCCAGCAGGGTTCAGGGACAGGGAGACACTGAAGCTTTCTTT.

This chain joins TRBV4-1 and TRBJ2-2, with 7 bases matching TRBD1. This CDR3 has 20 amino acids. Germline V gives CDR1 MGHRA, CDR2 YSYEKL. V gave up 6 bases and J gave up 1 base; unmatched junction bases: 20. The CDR3 DNA reads TGCGCCAGCAGTCCAGGCGATCTCCGGGACAGCCGAATGAACACCGGGGAGCTGTTTTTT. Its protein is CASSPGDLRDSRMNTGELFF.

This rearrangement joins TRBV28 to TRBJ1-6; D remains ambiguous. Per the germline V gene, CDR1 is MDHEN and CDR2 is SYDVKM. There are 14 residues in the CDR3. The germline V and J ends were trimmed by 2 bases and 13 bases, with 15 bases remaining between them. The chain's CDR3 is CASSLLATSGPLHF. CDR3 in DNA: TGTGCCAGCAGTTTACTCGCGACATCTGGCCCCCTCCACTTT.

This rearrangement joins TRBV7-9 to TRBJ1-5; 10 bases are shared with TRBD1. The CDR3 is 15 amino acids. Germline-derived CDR1 and CDR2 are SEHNR and FQNEAQ (reference sequence). Trimming removed 3 bases from V and 3 bases from J; junction bases left unmatched: 2. CDR3 loop: CASSFGQGDNQPQHF. The DNA for the CDR3 is TGTGCCAGCAGCTTCGGACAGGGGGACAATCAGCCCCAGCATTTT.

V and J are TRBV5-1 and TRBJ2-5; 7 nucleotides align to TRBD1. The junction had 7 bases not matched to a gene; V was cut back by 3 bases and J by 5 bases. Germline loops: CDR1 SGHRS, CDR2 YFSETQ. The CDR3 is made up of 14 amino acids. The CDR3 here is CASSSVTGSETQYF. CDR3 sequence (DNA): TGCGCCAGCAGCTCAGTGACAGGGAGTGAGACCCAGTACTTC.